A single sample is the source of the 29 T cell receptor beta chains below, sequenced in a study of shared T cell receptors in the human thymus. The method was immunoSEQ multiplex PCR; TCRdb's version includes in-frame clones alone and lacks a portion of them. There are hundreds of thousands of clones in the sample; approximately 80% occur only once, and about 0.012% lies in the top ten. The sample was also linked to a second study, of human thymus T cells.

The source material was thymocytes. The source is a boy less than two years old with a congenital heart defect.

V and J are TRBV7-6 and TRBJ1-5; unclear D gene. The CDR3 extends over 17 amino acids. The V end lost 4 bases, the J end lost 3 bases, and 19 bases lay between the germline ends. Germline lookup yields CDR1 SGHVS and CDR2 FNYEAQ. CDR3 DNA sequence: TGTGCCAGCAGCTCGGAGACGGAGGGTAGGGACAATCAGCCCCAGCATTTT. Protein: CASSSETEGRDNQPQHF.

The V gene is TRBV14, the J gene TRBJ1-1, with TRBD1 matching 10 bases. The CDR3 totals 17 residues. Germline CDR1 and CDR2: SGHDN and FVKESK. Unmatched junction bases numbered 11, after V lost 0 bases and J lost 7 bases. In DNA form, the CDR3 reads TGTGCCAGCAGCCAAGATTCCGAGGACAGGGGGATTTGTGAAGCTTTCTTT. It codes for CASSQDSEDRGICEAFF.

This chain joins TRBV19 and TRBJ1-1; no clear D gene. CDR1 is LNHDA, CDR2 SQIVND, per germline (reference sequence). The CDR3 runs to 16 residues. The ends were cut back, 5 bases at V and 2 bases at J, with 18 bases in the middle. CDR3 nucleotide sequence: TGTGCCAGTAGTTCGCGGATCGGTGAGAGAAACACTGAAGCTTTCTTT. This sequence encodes CASSSRIGERNTEAFF.

This clone appeared a few times. V and J are TRBV7-2 and TRBJ2-5, with a weak D call TRBD1 (5 bases). Germline CDR1 and CDR2: SGHTA and FQGNSA. The CDR3 extends over 14 amino acids. V was shortened by 2 bases and J by 2 bases, with 9 bases between the two germline ends. The CDR3, as DNA: TGTGCCAGCAGCTTAAGGACACCTCAAGAGACCCAGTACTTC. Its translation: CASSLRTPQETQYF.

The genes are TRBV6-5 and TRBJ2-5; maybe TRBD1 (6 bases). This CDR3 contains 15 residues. V was clipped by 7 bases and J by 0 bases, with 15 bases between them. Germline CDR1 reads MNHEY; CDR2 reads SVGAGI. CDR3 nucleotide sequence: TGTGCCAGCACCCCGGGACACCAGTACCAAGAGACCCAGTACTTC. Encoded protein: CASTPGHQYQETQYF.

In DNA form, the CDR3 reads TGCGCCAGCAGCCCTAGCGGGAGGGCGACAGAGACCCAGTACTTC. It yields the protein CASSPSGRATETQYF. The chain combines TRBV4-3 with TRBJ2-5, with 12 bases lining up with TRBD2. V shed 4 bases and J 4 bases; nucleotides not matched to a gene: 4. Germline V gene data show CDR1 as LGHNA and CDR2 as YSLEER. The CDR3 consists of 15 residues.

The genes are TRBV14 and TRBJ2-2; weak D call: TRBD1 (5 bases). Germline V gene data show CDR1 as SGHDN and CDR2 as FVKESK. The CDR3 runs 15 residues. With 5 bases removed from V and 1 base from J, the gap between germline ends came to 11 bases. CDR3 region: CASSKTVLNTGELFF. DNA of the CDR3: TGTGCCAGCAGCAAGACAGTTCTGAACACCGGGGAGCTGTTTTTT.

The V and J genes are TRBV7-6 and TRBJ2-7; the match to TRBD1 covers 8 bases. This CDR3 has 14 amino acids. The V segment lost 5 bases and the J segment 2 bases; nucleotides outside the gene matches: 5. Germline loops: CDR1 SGHVS, CDR2 FNYEAQ. CDR3 nucleotide sequence: TGTGCCAGCAGCCGACGGACAGGGCCCTACGAGCAGTACTTC. Translation: CASSRRTGPYEQYF.

The J gene is TRBJ2-7, the V gene TRBV7-2, with 12 bases lining up with TRBD2. Germline CDR1 SGHTA, CDR2 FQGNSA. This CDR3 spans 17 amino acids. V gave up 4 bases and J gave up 4 bases; unmatched junction bases: 11. DNA for the CDR3: TGTGCCAGCAGCTCCCAAGACCGACTAGCGGGAGTGTACGAGCAGTACTTC. Translated: CASSSQDRLAGVYEQYF.

About this clone itself: This CDR3 is also generated by other DNA sequences in the sample. The rearrangement joins TRBV6-5 to TRBJ2-2; D call uncertain. The CDR3 contains 14 residues. V was trimmed by 6 bases and J by 1 base, leaving 9 bases between them. CDR1 and CDR2 (germline): MNHEY, SVGAGI. The CDR3 DNA follows: TGTGCCAGCAGCTACGGCAGGAACACCGGGGAGCTGTTTTTT. Translated: CASSYGRNTGELFF.

This rearrangement joins TRBV29-1 to TRBJ1-1; maybe TRBD1 (5 bases). Per germline, CDR1 SQVTM and CDR2 ANQGSEA. V dropped 8 bases and J dropped 5 bases, with 18 bases sitting between them. The CDR3 has 13 amino acids. CDR3: CSPRWAGWTEAFF. For the CDR3, the DNA is TGCAGCCCCAGATGGGCAGGGTGGACTGAAGCTTTCTTT.

V usage is TRBV29-1 and J usage is TRBJ1-4, with 9 bases identical to TRBD1. Looked up from germline, CDR1 is SQVTM and CDR2 is ANQGSEA. CDR3 length: 13 residues. The ends lost 6 bases at V and 7 bases at J; junction bases unmatched: 6. CDR3: CSVPGQGTEKLFF. CDR3 in DNA: TGCAGCGTCCCAGGACAGGGGACTGAAAAACTGTTTTTT.

The J gene is TRBJ2-1, the V gene TRBV7-6, with 11 bases matching TRBD2. V shed 0 bases and J 9 bases; nucleotides not matched to a gene: 10. This CDR3 region has 17 residues. Germline V gives CDR1 SGHVS, CDR2 FNYEAQ. The CDR3 DNA follows: TGTGCCAGCAGCTTAGCCCCACTAGCGGGAGAACGGTCTGAGCAGTTCTTC. Translation gives CASSLAPLAGERSEQFF.

The chain employs TRBV29-1 and TRBJ2-3; tentatively, D is TRBD1 (5 bases). Trimming stripped 5 bases from V and 2 bases from J, with 14 bases between. The CDR3 extends over 14 amino acids. Germline V gene data show CDR1 as SQVTM and CDR2 as ANQGSEA. CDR3 nucleotide sequence: TGCAGCGTTCCTGGACACCTCTTCACAGATACGCAGTATTTT. Protein: CSVPGHLFTDTQYF.

The chain employs TRBV29-1 and TRBJ2-1; possibly TRBD2 for D (6 bases). The CDR3 consists of 14 residues. Germline assignment: CDR1 SQVTM and CDR2 ANQGSEA. V lost 2 bases, J lost 5 bases, and 13 bases lay in between. The CDR3 loop is CSVETAGCNNEQFF. The CDR3 DNA sequence: TGCAGCGTTGAAACGGCGGGATGCAACAATGAGCAGTTCTTC.

The chain links TRBV14 to TRBJ2-7; tentatively, D is TRBD1 (5 bases). The CDR3 is made up of 14 amino acids. Trimming took off 2 bases at V and 2 bases at J, with 10 bases between the two ends. Germline assignment: CDR1 SGHDN and CDR2 FVKESK. Written as DNA, the CDR3 is TGTGCCAGCAGCCAAACGGACATTCCCTACGAGCAGTACTTC. This encodes CASSQTDIPYEQYF.

As to this clone: Other DNA sequences of this sample code for an identical CDR3. This chain joins TRBV5-1 and TRBJ2-7; D ambiguous. The V gene lost 0 bases and the J gene lost 0 bases, with 4 bases spanning the gap. CDR1 SGHRS and CDR2 YFSETQ come from the germline V gene. CDR3 length: 13 amino acids. CDR3 in DNA: TGCGCCAGCAGCTTGGACTACTCCTACGAGCAGTACTTC. This codes for CASSLDYSYEQYF. Full variable domain (rest looked up from reference TRBV5-1 and TRBJ2-7): KAGVTQTPRYLIKTRGQQVTLSCSPISGHRSVSWYQQTPGQGLQFLFEYFSETQRNKGNFPGRFSGRQFSNSRSEMNVSTLELGDSALYLCASSLDYSYEQYFGPGTRLTVT.

CDR3 residues: CSATGSREQYF. The CDR3 DNA reads TGCAGTGCTACCGGGAGCAGGGAGCAGTACTTC. The J gene is TRBJ2-5, the V gene TRBV20-1; tentatively, D is TRBD2 (6 bases). CDR1 is DFQATT, CDR2 SNEGSKA, per germline (reference sequence). This CDR3 spans 11 amino acids. The germline V and J ends were trimmed by 4 bases and 11 bases, with 14 bases remaining between them.

CDR3 in DNA: TGTGCCAGCAGCCGGGGGGACGGGAGAGGCGAAAAACTGTTTTTT. This translates into CASSRGDGRGEKLFF. V and J are TRBV7-9 and TRBJ1-4; perhaps TRBD1 as D (5 bases). Germline CDR1 is SEHNR and CDR2 is FQNEAQ (reference sequence). Trimming removed 5 bases from V and 8 bases from J, with 18 bases in between. The CDR3 loop spans 15 amino acids.

This clone was found once. The chain couples TRBV10-2 to TRBJ1-1; D is unresolved. The CDR3 extends over 13 amino acids. CDR1 and CDR2 from the germline V gene are WSHSY and SAAADI. Trimming took off 3 bases at V and 1 base at J, with 6 bases between the two ends. CDR3 sequence: CASSDGRNTEAFF. Written as DNA, the CDR3 is TGCGCCAGCAGTGATGGCAGGAACACTGAAGCTTTCTTT.

The chain employs TRBV7-9 and TRBJ2-6, with D perhaps TRBD2 (5 bases). V gave up 7 bases and J gave up 4 bases, with 14 bases separating them. There are 15 residues in the CDR3. Per germline, CDR1 SEHNR and CDR2 FQNEAQ (reference sequence). The CDR3 nucleotides read TGTGCCAGCACCCCCAAAGCGGCCGGGGCCAACGTCCTGACTTTC. Protein: CASTPKAAGANVLTF.

This chain uses TRBV29-1 with TRBJ2-1; a weak D match, TRBD2 (5 bases). The CDR3 extends over 16 amino acids. CDR1 SQVTM and CDR2 ANQGSEA come from the germline V gene. Trimming shortened V by 3 bases and J by 1 base, and 16 bases separated the two germline ends. The DNA of the CDR3 is TGCAGCGTTGAGGGCCCGAGGGAGAGGTCCTACAATGAGCAGTTCTTC. Residues: CSVEGPRERSYNEQFF.

This clone turned up a few times. The J gene is TRBJ2-5, the V gene TRBV15; tentative D call: TRBD1 (5 bases). This CDR3 has 16 residues. Trimming shortened V by 1 base and J by 0 bases, and 12 bases separated the two germline ends. CDR1 is LNHNV and CDR2 is YYDKDF in the germline V gene (reference sequence). The CDR3 sequence: CATSRVETANQETQYF. CDR3 DNA sequence: TGTGCCACCAGCAGAGTGGAGACAGCTAACCAAGAGACCCAGTACTTC. The whole variable domain, remainder taken from reference TRBV15 and TRBJ2-5, is DAMVIQNPRYQVTQFGKPVTLSCSQTLNHNVMYWYQQKSSQAPKLLFHYYDKDFNNEADTPDNFQSRRPNTSFCFLDIRSPGLGDTAMYLCATSRVETANQETQYFGPGTRLLVL.

The genes are TRBV4-1 and TRBJ2-6; 7 nucleotides agree with TRBD1. Germline CDR1 and CDR2: MGHRA and YSYEKL. This CDR3 spans 15 amino acids. J was trimmed by 0 bases and V by 8 bases; bases with no gene match: 4. CDR3 protein: CASRDRSSGANVLTF. Here the CDR3 DNA reads TGCGCCAGCCGGGACAGAAGCTCTGGGGCCAACGTCCTGACTTTC.

This clone was picked up a small number of times. The chain combines TRBV27 with TRBJ2-5; possible D gene TRBD2, 5 bases. The CDR3 is 15 amino acids. The V end was cut by 6 bases, the J end by 4 bases, with 18 bases between. The germline V gene encodes CDR1 MNHEY and CDR2 SMNVEV (reference sequence). The DNA of the CDR3 is TGTGCCAGCAGCCGGCGGGCTAGCCGTAGAGAGACCCAGTACTTC. It codes for CASSRRASRRETQYF.

This sequence joins TRBV10-1 and TRBJ2-1, with TRBD2 matching 10 bases. Germline trimming cut 4 bases from V and 7 bases from J; bases unmatched to any gene: 10. There are 16 residues in the CDR3. Germline lookup yields CDR1 WNHNN and CDR2 SYGVQD (reference sequence). DNA of the CDR3: TGCGCCAGCAGTGGGCCAGCGGGAGGGCCAGTGAATGAGCAGTTCTTC. Translating gives CASSGPAGGPVNEQFF.

This clone was seen once. The CDR3 loop reads CASSPRVTGGNEQFF. Here the CDR3 DNA reads TGTGCCAGCAGCCCCAGGGTAACAGGGGGCAATGAGCAGTTCTTC. V is TRBV2 and J is TRBJ2-1; 8 nucleotides agree with TRBD1. With 6 bases clipped from V and 6 bases from J, the junction kept 10 bases outside the gene matches. The CDR3 is made up of 15 amino acids. Germline assignment: CDR1 SNHLY and CDR2 FYNNEI.

This clone was picked up one time. V is TRBV11-3 and J is TRBJ2-1, with 7 nucleotides matching TRBD2. The CDR3 length is 13 residues. In germline, CDR1 is SGHNT, CDR2 YENEEA. After removal of 4 bases from V and 10 bases from J, the junction contained 7 bases not matched to a gene. CDR3 sequence reads: CASSSEREGEQFF. CDR3 coding DNA: TGTGCCAGCAGCTCCGAGCGGGAAGGGGAGCAGTTCTTC.

This chain links TRBV20-1 with TRBJ2-5; possibly TRBD1 for D (5 bases). V lost 6 bases and J lost 1, with 6 bases in between. CDR3 length equals 11 residues. Looked up from germline, CDR1 is DFQATT and CDR2 is SNEGSKA (reference sequence). The CDR3 here is CSAGRQETQYF. The DNA for the CDR3 is TGCAGTGCGGGGCGCCAAGAGACCCAGTACTTC.